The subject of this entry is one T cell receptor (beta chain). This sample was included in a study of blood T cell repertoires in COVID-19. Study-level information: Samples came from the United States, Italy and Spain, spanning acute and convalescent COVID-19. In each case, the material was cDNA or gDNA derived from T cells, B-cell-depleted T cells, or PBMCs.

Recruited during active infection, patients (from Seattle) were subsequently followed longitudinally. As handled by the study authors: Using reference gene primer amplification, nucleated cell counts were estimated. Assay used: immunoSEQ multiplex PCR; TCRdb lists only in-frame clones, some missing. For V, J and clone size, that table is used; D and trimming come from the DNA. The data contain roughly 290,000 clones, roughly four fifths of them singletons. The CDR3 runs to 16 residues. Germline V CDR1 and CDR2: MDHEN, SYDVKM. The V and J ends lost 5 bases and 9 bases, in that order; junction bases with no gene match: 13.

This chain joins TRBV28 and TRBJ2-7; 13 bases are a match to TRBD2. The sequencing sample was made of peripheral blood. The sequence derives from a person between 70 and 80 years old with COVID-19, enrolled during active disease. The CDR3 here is CASSPHGTSGAVGQYF. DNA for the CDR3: TGTGCCAGCAGTCCTCATGGGACTAGCGGGGCCGTGGGGCAGTACTTC.